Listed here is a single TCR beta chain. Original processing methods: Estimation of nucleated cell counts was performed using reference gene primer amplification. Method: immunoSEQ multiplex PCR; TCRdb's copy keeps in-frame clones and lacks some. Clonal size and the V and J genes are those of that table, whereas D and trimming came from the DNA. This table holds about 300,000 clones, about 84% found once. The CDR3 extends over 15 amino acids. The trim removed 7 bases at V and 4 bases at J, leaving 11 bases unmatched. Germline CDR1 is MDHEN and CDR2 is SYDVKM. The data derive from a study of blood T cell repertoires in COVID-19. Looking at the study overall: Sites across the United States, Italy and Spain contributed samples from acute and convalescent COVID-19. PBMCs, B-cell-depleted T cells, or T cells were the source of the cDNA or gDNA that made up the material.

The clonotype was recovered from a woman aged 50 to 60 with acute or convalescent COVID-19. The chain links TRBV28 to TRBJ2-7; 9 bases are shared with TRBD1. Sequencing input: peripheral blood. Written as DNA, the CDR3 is TGTGCCAGCATTCCACCGGGACAGGGATATTACGAGCAGTACTTC. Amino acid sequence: CASIPPGQGYYEQYF.